These 20 T cell receptor beta chains were sequenced from one sample in a study of metastatic and nonmetastatic thyroid tumors. TCRdb re-called the PCR reads via MiXCR. The table has roughly 18,000 clones, about 34% seen once. Patients were all untreated before their thyroid surgery. Input material: tumor tissue. These receptors originate from a male donor with papillary thyroid cancer or a benign thyroid nodule (not recorded which). Some clones in this sample may be carry-over from other donors' samples.

By proportion, this clone is medium-sized. V is TRBV6-1 and J is TRBJ2-7; the D gene is possibly TRBD1 (6 bases). Germline values: CDR1 MNHNS, CDR2 SASEGT. The ends were cut back, 7 bases at V and 2 bases at J, with 21 bases in the middle. This CDR3 has 16 amino acids. In DNA form, the CDR3 reads TGTGCCAGCAACTCCCGGGACATGGAGCGGACCTACGAGCAGTACTTC. This codes for CASNSRDMERTYEQYF.

In its sample, this clone was seen many times. V gene TRBV5-5 combines with J gene TRBJ2-5; TRBD2 matches at 11 bases. This CDR3 has 13 amino acids. Trimming at V came to 8 bases and at J to 4 bases, leaving 4 bases not matched to a gene. Germline CDR1 SGHKS, CDR2 YYEKEE (reference sequence). CDR3 DNA sequence: TGTGCCAGTAGCGGGAGGGGGGGAGAGACCCAGTACTTC. Encoded protein: CASSGRGGETQYF.

This clone was seen more than once but under ten times. This may come from a read error, since a much larger clone is one base off. CDR3 bases: TGTGCCAGCAGCCACGGGGGACAGGGCTCTCGAAACACCATATATTTT. Translated, it gives CASSHGGQGSRNTIYF. The chain carries TRBV12-3 or TRBV12-4 and TRBJ1-3, with 9 positions matching TRBD1. The CDR3 extends over 16 amino acids.

This clone is termed medium-sized. The V and J genes are TRBV3-1 and TRBJ2-7; 10 nucleotides agree with TRBD2. Trimming at V came to 0 bases and at J to 4 bases, leaving 6 bases not matched to a gene. Germline lookup yields CDR1 LGHDT and CDR2 YNNKEL (reference sequence). The length of the CDR3 is 16 residues. The CDR3 protein is CASSQDRGLARYEQYF. The CDR3 nucleotides are TGTGCCAGCAGCCAAGATCGGGGACTAGCGCGGTACGAGCAGTACTTC.

The chain carries TRBV20-1 and TRBJ1-3; no firm D call. The germline V and J ends were trimmed by 4 bases and 1 base, with 8 bases remaining between them. The germline V gene encodes CDR1 DFQATT and CDR2 SNEGSKA (reference sequence). This CDR3 region has 13 residues. The CDR3 region is CSAIRNSGNTIYF. For the CDR3, the DNA is TGCAGTGCTATCCGCAATTCTGGAAACACCATATATTTT.

The CDR3: CASSGALQNTGELFF. For the CDR3, the DNA is TGTGCCAGCAGCGGAGCACTCCAGAACACCGGGGAGCTGTTTTTT. The gene calls are TRBV7-9 and TRBJ2-2; no definite D call. This CDR3 is 15 amino acids long. The germline V gene encodes CDR1 SEHNR and CDR2 FQNEAQ (reference sequence). V shed 5 bases and J shed 1 base, with 11 bases lying between them.

This clone was seen many times. One end of the junction is discordant with germline, which a read error may explain. The chain joins TRBV7-2 to TRBJ2-1; possibly TRBD1 or TRBD2 for D (5 bases each). From germline, CDR1 is SGHTA and CDR2 FQGNSA. This CDR3 is built from 15 residues. Here the CDR3 DNA reads TGTGCCAGCAGCTTAGGGGACGCTCGCTACAATGGGCAGTTCTTC. Amino acids: CASSLGDARYNGQFF.

The genes are TRBV7-9 and TRBJ2-7; tentative D call: TRBD1 (6 bases). This CDR3 is built from 13 residues. V was pared by 8 bases and J by 2 bases, with 13 bases between. Germline CDR1 reads SEHNR; CDR2 reads FQNEAQ (reference sequence). CDR3: CASGRDTTYEQYF. The CDR3 DNA reads as TGTGCCAGCGGCCGGGACACCACCTACGAGCAGTACTTC.

The genes are TRBV6-1 and TRBJ2-1; maybe TRBD2 (5 bases). V was shortened by 5 bases and J by 6 bases, with 11 bases between the two germline ends. CDR1 is MNHNS and CDR2 is SASEGT in the germline V gene. The length of the CDR3 is 13 residues. This CDR3 reads CASSLTLANEQFF. The CDR3, as DNA: TGTGCCAGCAGTCTGACGCTAGCCAATGAGCAGTTCTTC.

This clone came up many times. The chain has TRBV5-4 and TRBJ1-6, with D possibly being TRBD1 (5 bases). The CDR3 runs to 15 residues. The germline CDR1 and CDR2 sequences are SGHNT and YYREEE (reference sequence). The germline V and J ends were trimmed by 2 bases and 7 bases, with 13 bases remaining between them. The CDR3 bases are TGTGCCAGCAGCTTTAGGGGTGCGGGAAATTCACCCCTCCACTTT. Translating it yields CASSFRGAGNSPLHF.

The genes are TRBV30 and TRBJ2-7; 8 bases align to TRBD2. Per the germline V gene, CDR1 is GTSNPN and CDR2 is SVGIG (reference sequence). The trim removed 1 base at V and 9 bases at J, leaving 8 bases unmatched. The CDR3 covers 13 residues. CDR3 sequence reads: CAWSEISGTMQYF. The CDR3 bases are TGTGCCTGGAGTGAGATTAGCGGGACGATGCAGTACTTC. The whole variable domain, remainder taken from reference TRBV30 and TRBJ2-7, is SQTIHQWPATLVQPVGSPLSLECTVEGTSNPNLYWYRQAAGRGLQLLFYSVGIGQISSEVPQNLSASRPQDRQFILSSKKLLLSDSGFYLCAWSEISGTMQYFGPGTRLTVT.

The V and J genes are TRBV4-2 and TRBJ2-2, with D perhaps matching TRBD2 (6 bases). The CDR3 consists of 18 residues. CDR1 LGHNA and CDR2 YNFKEQ come from the germline V gene. Trimming shortened V by 4 bases and J by 0 bases, and 18 bases separated the two germline ends. The CDR3 loop is CASSPGLPIIANTGELFF. In nucleotides, the CDR3 is TGTGCCAGCAGCCCGGGACTCCCAATTATCGCGAACACCGGGGAGCTGTTTTTT.

Judged by abundance, this clone is medium-sized (0.01 to 0.1%). This chain joins TRBV20-1 and TRBJ2-7; 11 bases fit TRBD1. The CDR3 is 14 amino acids. V was pared by 1 base and J by 2 bases, with 1 base of the junction left unmatched. CDR1 is DFQATT, CDR2 SNEGSKA, per germline (reference sequence). This chain's CDR3 is CSARGTGGTYEQYF. DNA of the CDR3: TGCAGTGCTAGAGGGACAGGGGGCACCTACGAGCAGTACTTC.

The chain recombines TRBV5-4 with TRBJ2-6; D remains ambiguous. Germline CDR1 is SGHNT and CDR2 is YYREEE (reference sequence). There are 15 residues in the CDR3. V was pared by 0 bases and J by 3 bases, with 7 bases between. This CDR3 reads CASSLGGGGANVLTF. Here the CDR3 DNA reads TGTGCCAGCAGCTTGGGCGGTGGTGGGGCCAACGTCCTGACTTTC.

This clone has at least ten counts. This sequence joins TRBV5-1 and TRBJ1-1, with D hard to call. V was cut by 1 base and J by 1 base, with 11 bases left in between. This CDR3 comprises 15 residues. Germline V lookup: CDR1 SGHRS, CDR2 YFSETQ. The CDR3 DNA follows: TGCGCCAGCAGCTTGTTTCATCGGGGGAACACTGAAGCTTTCTTT. As protein: CASSLFHRGNTEAFF.

This clone was counted only a few times. The chain links TRBV6-1 to TRBJ2-7; the match to TRBD1 covers 9 bases. This CDR3 contains 16 residues. Germline V gives CDR1 MNHNS, CDR2 SASEGT. V was pared by 5 bases and J by 2 bases, with 10 bases of the junction left unmatched. The CDR3 loop reads CASSRSGTGYTYEQYF. CDR3 DNA sequence: TGTGCCAGCAGTCGCTCCGGGACAGGGTACACCTACGAGCAGTACTTC.

V is TRBV6-1 and J is TRBJ1-5, with 9 bases matching TRBD1. The V and J ends lost 6 bases and 6 bases, in that order; junction bases with no gene match: 3. CDR1 and CDR2 (germline): MNHNS, SASEGT. The CDR3 contains 13 residues. The CDR3 DNA reads TGTGCCAGCAGCCTGACAGGGGGTCAGCCCCAGCATTTT. Its translation is CASSLTGGQPQHF.

The chain couples TRBV19 to TRBJ2-1, with unresolved D. Deletions cut 4 bases from V and 8 bases from J, with 12 bases between. The CDR3 is 13 amino acids. Per the germline V gene, CDR1 is LNHDA and CDR2 is SQIVND (reference sequence). CDR3 amino acids: CASSTILCYEQFF. The CDR3 DNA follows: TGTGCCAGTAGTACCATTCTATGCTATGAGCAGTTCTTC.

This clone has a single count. The chain links TRBV12-3 or TRBV12-4 to TRBJ2-3; 12 nucleotides align to TRBD2. J was trimmed by 6 bases and V by 7 bases; bases with no gene match: 5. This CDR3 contains 14 residues. CDR3 DNA: TGTGCCAGCATGTTGACTAGCGGGAGTGATACGCAGTATTTT. Protein: CASMLTSGSDTQYF.

This clone is medium-sized in the sample. The rearrangement joins TRBV11-2 to TRBJ1-2; maybe TRBD1 (5 bases). This CDR3 has 13 residues. CDR1 and CDR2 (germline): SGHAT, FQNNGV. V lost 1 base, J lost 6 bases, and 9 bases lay in between. CDR3 in amino acids: CASSLGQLDGYTF. The CDR3 DNA reads TGTGCCAGCAGCTTAGGACAGCTTGATGGCTACACCTTC.